This T cell receptor beta chain stems from a study of blood T cell repertoires in COVID-19. Germline CDR1 is SEHNR and CDR2 is FQNEAQ (reference sequence). The CDR3 runs to 14 residues. With V trimmed by 4 bases and J by 10 bases, 5 bases remained unmatched. How the authors handled the data: The assay estimated nucleated cells by amplifying reference gene primers. Only in-frame clones appear in the TCRdb table, and some are missing; sequencing was by immunoSEQ multiplex PCR. V and J calls and clone size are as listed in that table; D and trimming were resolved from the DNA. The repertoire holds some 150,000 clones, with more than 70% as singletons.

Sequenced material: peripheral blood. The source is a human donor in a cohort sampled during active COVID-19. V and J are TRBV7-9 and TRBJ1-6, with 9 bases lining up with TRBD1. The CDR3 is CASSYPGQGSPLHF. The DNA of the CDR3 is TGTGCCAGCAGCTACCCGGGACAGGGATCACCCCTCCACTTT.